This T cell receptor (beta chain) was identified during a study of blood T cells in healthy people across ages. Points from the study as a whole: In these data, TCR beta diversity tracked strongly with naive T cell percentage. In long-lived donors, naive CD4+ cell counts and diversity exceeded those of aged donors.

The use of a sample-barcoded 5' primer and a J-beta primer mix characterized a second PCR of roughly 6 to 11 cycles. TCRdb ran MiXCR on the 5' RACE reads and lists one entry per CDR3 protein. The data contain more than 900,000 distinct CDR3 sequences, roughly 28% of them singletons. This clonotype appeared many times. Its antigen is unknown. The same sample was also used in a study of T cells of mothers and their children. That source adds: With unrelated pairs as the comparison, related mother-child pairs had a slightly higher overlap that was not significant.

The receptor was derived from a woman in her 40s in good health. The sequencing input was blood.

CDR3 DNA: TGTGCCAGCACCAGGGACGGATATTCACCCCTCCACTTT. Translating it yields CASTRDGYSPLHF. The chain carries TRBV12-3 or TRBV12-4 and TRBJ1-6; TRBD1 might be the D (5 bases). V gave up 7 bases and J gave up 8 bases, with 12 bases separating them. The CDR3 sequence is 13 residues long.